A selection of T cell receptor beta chains follows, all from one sample in a study of T cell responses to AZD1222 COVID-19 vaccine. Profiled with immunoSEQ multiplex PCR; TCRdb holds only in-frame clones, not every one. Here the sample spans some 80,000 clones, roughly 87% being singletons. The source material was peripheral blood, sampled on day 0 of MenACWY control vaccination. The receptors stem from an adult in good health. The CDR3 runs from the conserved cysteine through the conserved F or W. The order of the fields is CDR3 length, J gene, clone size, V gene, D gene, CDR3 DNA, CDR3 protein. D genes are given only for firm matches. Clone size is shown for a subset of rows, as once, few, many or a class of expanded clone.

cdr3_length: 14; j_call: TRBJ1-1; clone_size: NA; v_call: TRBV3-1/TRBV3-2; d_call: NA; cdr3_nt: TGTGCCAGCAGCCAAGTGGGGGAGGACACTGAAGCTTTCTTT; cdr3_aa: CASSQVGEDTEAFF
cdr3_length: 14; j_call: TRBJ1-6; clone_size: NA; v_call: TRBV2; d_call: NA; cdr3_nt: TGTGCCAGCAGTGATAGAAGAAATAATTCACCCCTCCACTTT; cdr3_aa: CASSDRRNNSPLHF
cdr3_length: 13; j_call: TRBJ1-2; clone_size: NA; v_call: TRBV24-1; d_call: NA; cdr3_nt: TGTGCCACCAGTGATTCCCCTAACTATGGCTACACCTTC; cdr3_aa: CATSDSPNYGYTF
cdr3_length: 12; j_call: TRBJ2-7; clone_size: NA; v_call: TRBV6-2/TRBV6-3; d_call: NA; cdr3_nt: TGTGCCAGCAGTTACTCGACTGGAGAGCAGTACTTC; cdr3_aa: CASSYSTGEQYF
cdr3_length: 14; j_call: TRBJ1-2; clone_size: NA; v_call: TRBV3-1/TRBV3-2; d_call: TRBD1; cdr3_nt: TGTGCCAGCAGCCCTGGGACAGCTTTCCGGGGCTACACCTTC; cdr3_aa: CASSPGTAFRGYTF
cdr3_length: 15; j_call: TRBJ2-7; clone_size: NA; v_call: TRBV15; d_call: NA; cdr3_nt: TGTGCCACCAGCAGACCGCCGCCCAACAACTACGAGCAGTACTTC; cdr3_aa: CATSRPPPNNYEQYF
cdr3_length: 17; j_call: TRBJ2-3; clone_size: NA; v_call: TRBV7-2; d_call: TRBD2; cdr3_nt: TGTGCCAGCAGCCCACAGGGACTAGCGGGGGACCCGGATACGCAGTATTTT; cdr3_aa: CASSPQGLAGDPDTQYF
cdr3_length: 14; j_call: TRBJ1-1; clone_size: few; v_call: TRBV5-5; d_call: NA; cdr3_nt: TGTGCCAGCAGCTTGGAATGGGGAAATGGTGAAGCTTTCTTT; cdr3_aa: CASSLEWGNGEAFF
cdr3_length: 12; j_call: TRBJ1-1; clone_size: NA; v_call: TRBV7-9; d_call: NA; cdr3_nt: TGTGCCATCGGGGGTGGAGGCACTGAAGCTTTCTTT; cdr3_aa: CAIGGGGTEAFF
cdr3_length: 16; j_call: TRBJ1-5; clone_size: few; v_call: TRBV6-6; d_call: NA; cdr3_nt: TGTGCCAGCAGAACAATCAGGGGAAATAGCAATCAGCCCCAGCATTTT; cdr3_aa: CASRTIRGNSNQPQHF
cdr3_length: 14; j_call: TRBJ2-5; clone_size: NA; v_call: TRBV3-1/TRBV3-2; d_call: TRBD1; cdr3_nt: TGTGCCAGCAGCCAAGGGACAGGGGGAGAGACCCAGTACTTC; cdr3_aa: CASSQGTGGETQYF
cdr3_length: 16; j_call: TRBJ1-6; clone_size: NA; v_call: TRBV9; d_call: TRBD1; cdr3_nt: TGTGCCAGCAGCGTAGGGTCAGGGGGCTATAATTCACCCCTCCACTTT; cdr3_aa: CASSVGSGGYNSPLHF
cdr3_length: 12; j_call: TRBJ2-7; clone_size: NA; v_call: TRBV28; d_call: NA; cdr3_nt: TGTGCCAGCAGTTTAGCGAGGTACGAGCAGTACTTC; cdr3_aa: CASSLARYEQYF
cdr3_length: 13; j_call: TRBJ1-1; clone_size: NA; v_call: TRBV7-2; d_call: NA; cdr3_nt: TGTGCCAGCAGCTTAATGCAGAACACTGAAGCTTTCTTT; cdr3_aa: CASSLMQNTEAFF
cdr3_length: 13; j_call: TRBJ1-5; clone_size: NA; v_call: TRBV11-2; d_call: NA; cdr3_nt: TGTGCCAGCAGCGGACCGGGCAATCAGCCCCAGCATTTT; cdr3_aa: CASSGPGNQPQHF
cdr3_length: 15; j_call: TRBJ2-1; clone_size: NA; v_call: TRBV9; d_call: NA; cdr3_nt: TGTGCCAGCGGGCGCCTCGGGGGTAACTACAATGAGCAGTTCTTC; cdr3_aa: CASGRLGGNYNEQFF
cdr3_length: 13; j_call: TRBJ1-2; clone_size: NA; v_call: TRBV2; d_call: TRBD1; cdr3_nt: TGTGCCAGCACAATGACAGGGGGCGATGGCTACACCTTC; cdr3_aa: CASTMTGGDGYTF
cdr3_length: 15; j_call: TRBJ2-5; clone_size: NA; v_call: TRBV2; d_call: TRBD2; cdr3_nt: TGTGCCAGCAGCGGACTAGCGGGGGAACAAGAGACCCAGTACTTC; cdr3_aa: CASSGLAGEQETQYF
cdr3_length: 14; j_call: TRBJ2-7; clone_size: NA; v_call: TRBV10-3; d_call: NA; cdr3_nt: TGTGCCATCTCCGGCCGAGGAAATGCCCGAGAGCAGTACTTC; cdr3_aa: CAISGRGNAREQYF
cdr3_length: 12; j_call: TRBJ1-1; clone_size: NA; v_call: TRBV7-9; d_call: NA; cdr3_nt: TGTGCCAGCAGCGCGGCCGGGACAGAAGCTTTCTTT; cdr3_aa: CASSAAGTEAFF
cdr3_length: 15; j_call: TRBJ1-1; clone_size: NA; v_call: TRBV19; d_call: NA; cdr3_nt: TGTGCCAGTAGTATCCCGGACAGACCAAACACTGAAGCTTTCTTT; cdr3_aa: CASSIPDRPNTEAFF
cdr3_length: 14; j_call: TRBJ1-1; clone_size: NA; v_call: TRBV6-6; d_call: NA; cdr3_nt: TGTGCCAGCAGTTACCAGGACAGAAACACTGAAGCTTTCTTT; cdr3_aa: CASSYQDRNTEAFF